Reported below is one T cell receptor beta chain. The antigen is undetermined. It was with a sample-barcoded 5' primer and a J-beta primer mix that a second PCR of about 7 to 12 cycles was run. TCRdb re-called the 5' RACE reads with MiXCR, one entry per CDR3 protein. The sample gives 600,000 or so distinct CDR3 sequences, under 30% of which show up once; around 14% is in the top ten. The data were obtained in a study of blood T cells in healthy people across ages. There were healthy Caucasian individuals from Russia, aged roughly 6 to 100, serving as donors. This CDR3 is 15 amino acids long. CDR1 is DFQATT, CDR2 SNEGSKA, per germline (reference sequence). Study-level results: CMV infection status of these donors was not known.

This clonotype originated in a woman at least 80 years old in good health. The chain links TRBV20-1 to TRBJ2-7; tentative D call: TRBD2 (6 bases). The better agreement between TRBJ2-5 and the DNA end casts doubt on the J call. The source material was blood. The CDR3 DNA follows: TGCAGTGCTAGCAAGACTAGGTCGGGCGGAGAGACCCAGTACTTC. Its protein product is CSASKTRSGGETQYF.